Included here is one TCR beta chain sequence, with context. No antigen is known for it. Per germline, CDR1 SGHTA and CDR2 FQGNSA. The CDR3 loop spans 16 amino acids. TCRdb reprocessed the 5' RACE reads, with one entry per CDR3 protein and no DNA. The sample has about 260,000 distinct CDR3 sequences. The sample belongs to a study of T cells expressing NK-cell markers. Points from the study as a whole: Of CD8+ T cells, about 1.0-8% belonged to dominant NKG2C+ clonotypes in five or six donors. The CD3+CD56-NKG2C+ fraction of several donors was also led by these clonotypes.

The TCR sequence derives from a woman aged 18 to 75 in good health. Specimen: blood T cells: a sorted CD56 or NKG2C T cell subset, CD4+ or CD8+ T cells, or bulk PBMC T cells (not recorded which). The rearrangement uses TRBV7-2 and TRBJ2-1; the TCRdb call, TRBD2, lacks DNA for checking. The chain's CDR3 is CASSTRTSGSLNEQFF.